The 25 T cell receptor beta chains presented below share a single source sample, sequenced in a study of cytomegalovirus exposure and HLA in healthy donors. The PCR used 60 Vbeta and 13 Jbeta primers. The assay was immunoSEQ multiplex PCR, and TCRdb's table has in-frame clones only and misses some. The sample records approximately 130,000 clones, around 77% being singletons. The sequenced sample consisted of PBMCs. These receptor sequences come from a man aged 50 or older in good health and CMV-seronegative.

This CDR3 is CASSLGQGFGNTIYF. Written as DNA, the CDR3 is TGTGCCAGCAGCTTGGGACAGGGCTTCGGAAACACCATATATTTT. The J gene is TRBJ1-3, the V gene TRBV11-2; 9 bases line up with TRBD1. The CDR3 consists of 15 residues. V shed 3 bases and J 4 bases; nucleotides not matched to a gene: 4. Germline CDR1 and CDR2: SGHAT and FQNNGV.

This chain links TRBV28 with TRBJ2-7; the D gene is possibly TRBD1 (8 bases). Deletions cut 3 bases from V and 5 bases from J, with 14 bases between. Germline values: CDR1 MDHEN, CDR2 SYDVKM. The CDR3 is 14 residues long. The CDR3 spells CASSFRQGRDEQYF. CDR3 DNA sequence: TGTGCCAGCAGTTTTAGACAGGGGAGGGACGAGCAGTACTTC.

The chain uses TRBV6-6 and TRBJ2-7; 10 nucleotides align to TRBD2. The CDR3 extends over 14 amino acids. V shed 6 bases, J shed 2 bases, and the junction held 4 bases outside the gene matches. From germline, CDR1 is MNHNY and CDR2 SVGAGI (reference sequence). CDR3 sequence: CASSHGLAAYEQYF. CDR3 DNA: TGTGCCAGCAGCCACGGACTAGCGGCCTACGAGCAGTACTTC.

This sequence joins TRBV6-4 and TRBJ1-5, with D unresolved. CDR1 MRHNA and CDR2 SNTAGT come from the germline V gene. Trimming stripped 3 bases from V and 1 base from J, with 4 bases between. The CDR3 consists of 13 residues. The CDR3 spells CASSEQSNQPQHF. The CDR3 coding sequence is TGTGCCAGCAGTGAGCAGAGCAATCAGCCCCAGCATTTT.

The chain combines TRBV20-1 with TRBJ1-1, with D uncertain. Trimming cost V 7 bases and J 1 base, with 7 bases left between them. The CDR3 is 11 amino acids. Germline CDR1 reads DFQATT; CDR2 reads SNEGSKA (reference sequence). CDR3 sequence (DNA): TGCAGTGTCGGAGAGAACACTGAAGCTTTCTTT. Translating it yields CSVGENTEAFF.

V and J are TRBV28 and TRBJ1-5; D not resolved. This CDR3 has 14 residues. CDR1 and CDR2 from the germline V gene are MDHEN and SYDVKM. The ends were cut back, 2 bases at V and 0 bases at J, with 5 bases in the middle. The CDR3 spells CASSLHYSNQPQHF. As DNA, the CDR3 is TGTGCCAGCAGTTTACACTATAGCAATCAGCCCCAGCATTTT. Supplemented by reference TRBV28 and TRBJ1-5, the full variable domain reads DVKVTQSSRYLVKRTGEKVFLECVQDMDHENMFWYRQDPGLGLRLIYFSYDVKMKEKGDIPEGYSVSREKKERFSLILESASTNQTSMYLCASSLHYSNQPQHFGDGTRLSIL.

This clone was detected a few times. The V call is TRBV6-1, the J call TRBJ1-2; TRBD1 agrees at 8 bases. Germline trimming cut 6 bases from V and 0 bases from J; bases unmatched to any gene: 3. The CDR3 extends over 14 amino acids. CDR1 MNHNS and CDR2 SASEGT come from the germline V gene. The CDR3 region is CASRDRGANYGYTF. The DNA of the CDR3 is TGTGCCAGCAGAGACAGGGGAGCTAACTATGGCTACACCTTC.

With respect to this clone: One junction end does not reproduce the germline sequence, and a read error may be involved. The V and J genes are TRBV7-7 and TRBJ2-5; D tentatively fits TRBD1 or TRBD2 (6 bases each). The CDR3 runs 16 residues. The germline V gene encodes CDR1 SSHAT and CDR2 FNYEAQ (reference sequence). Written as DNA, the CDR3 is TGTGCTAGCAGCTTAGGGGGGCCACAACAGCAAGAGACCCAGTACTTC. This encodes CASSLGGPQQQETQYF.

This clone appeared a single time. The chain links TRBV11-2 to TRBJ2-7; D unclear. Germline V CDR1 and CDR2: SGHAT, FQNNGV. Trimming removed 0 bases at V and 2 bases at J, with 8 bases between. CDR3 length: 14 amino acids. CDR3 bases: TGTGCCAGCAGCTTAGAAAGAACAGCCTACGAGCAGTACTTC. Protein sequence: CASSLERTAYEQYF.

This clone was detected a few times. The chain joins TRBV5-6 to TRBJ2-7; 12 bases map to TRBD2. Germline values: CDR1 SGHDT, CDR2 YYEEEE. Trimming removed 2 bases from V and 4 bases from J; junction bases left unmatched: 4. This CDR3 has 15 residues. CDR3 DNA sequence: TGTGCCAGCAGCTTACTAGCGGGAGGAAAATACGAGCAGTACTTC. Protein product: CASSLLAGGKYEQYF.

Only a few counts were recorded for this clone. The V call is TRBV7-3, the J call TRBJ2-1; TRBD2 aligns across 7 bases. Unmatched junction bases numbered 12, after V lost 10 bases and J lost 3 bases. Germline V gene sequence: CDR1 SGHTA, CDR2 FQGTGA. This CDR3 has 15 amino acids. This CDR3 is CANRPLAGDYNEQFF. CDR3 DNA: TGTGCCAACAGACCTTTAGCGGGCGACTACAATGAGCAGTTCTTC.

As for this clone: Germline is not matched at one junction end, which may reflect a read error. The chain has TRBV7-2 and TRBJ2-2; D is possibly TRBD2 (6 bases). The CDR3 has 15 amino acids. CDR1 and CDR2 (germline): SGHTA, FQGNSA. The CDR3 loop is CASSLGLAKTGELFF. Written as DNA, the CDR3 is TGTGCCAGCAGCTTAGGGCTAGCGAAGACCGGGGAGCTGTTTTTT.

The chain uses TRBV28 and TRBJ2-7; 7 positions agree with TRBD2. Per germline, CDR1 MDHEN and CDR2 SYDVKM. The CDR3 is made up of 12 amino acids. V trimming: 4 bases; J trimming: 12 bases; junction bases outside the gene matches: 9. CDR3 protein: CASSSSSGSWYF. CDR3 DNA sequence: TGTGCCAGCAGTTCATCTAGCGGCAGTTGGTACTTC.

The J gene is TRBJ2-2, the V gene TRBV4-1, with 11 bases aligning to TRBD2. The CDR3 sequence is 16 residues long. V lost 9 bases and J lost 4; bases outside the gene matches: 10. Germline loops: CDR1 MGHRA, CDR2 YSYEKL. The CDR3 loop is CASRVGTSGFTGELFF. The CDR3 DNA reads as TGCGCCAGTCGGGTGGGGACTAGCGGATTCACCGGGGAGCTGTTTTTT.

Only one count was recorded for this clone. The chain couples TRBV4-3 to TRBJ2-7; the match to TRBD2 covers 12 bases. CDR3 length equals 18 residues. Germline values: CDR1 LGHNA, CDR2 YSLEER. The J segment lost 2 bases and the V segment lost 0 bases, leaving 8 bases of the junction unmatched. The chain's CDR3 is CASSQEKATSGGTYEQYF. The CDR3 DNA sequence: TGCGCCAGCAGCCAAGAAAAGGCGACTAGCGGGGGTACCTACGAGCAGTACTTC.

The rearrangement joins TRBV5-8 to TRBJ1-4, with TRBD1 matching over 8 bases. Germline V gene sequence: CDR1 SGHTS, CDR2 YDEGEE. V lost 1 base and J lost 7; bases outside the gene matches: 6. The CDR3 has 15 residues. The DNA of the CDR3 is TGTGCCAGCAGCTTGAACAGGGGGGATGGTGAAAAACTGTTTTTT. Amino acids: CASSLNRGDGEKLFF.

This clone was seen more than once but under ten times. The chain links TRBV6-5 to TRBJ2-3; 12 positions match TRBD2. Germline-derived CDR1 and CDR2 are MNHEY and SVGAGI. This CDR3 has 15 residues. After removal of 2 bases from V and 7 bases from J, the junction contained 4 bases not matched to a gene. The CDR3 region has the DNA TGTGCCAGCAGTTACACTAGCGGGAGGCTATATACGCAGTATTTT. Protein sequence: CASSYTSGRLYTQYF.

This clone has just a few counts. The chain combines TRBV7-2 with TRBJ1-5; perhaps TRBD1 as D (6 bases). CDR3 length: 17 amino acids. Per the germline V gene, CDR1 is SGHTA and CDR2 is FQGNSA. V was trimmed by 1 base and J by 6 bases, leaving 19 bases between them. The chain's CDR3 is CASSLGARTAQSQPQHF. The CDR3 region has the DNA TGTGCCAGCAGCTTAGGGGCCCGGACAGCTCAATCTCAGCCCCAGCATTTT.

The V gene is TRBV18, the J gene TRBJ1-4; no reliable D call. V was trimmed by 1 base and J by 2 bases, leaving 8 bases between them. Germline values: CDR1 KGHSH, CDR2 LQKENI. The CDR3 length is 15 residues. DNA for the CDR3: TGTGCCAGCTCACCACTAGGAGGTACTAATGAAAAACTGTTTTTT. As protein: CASSPLGGTNEKLFF.

Concerning this clone itself: At one end, the junction sequence differs from germline, possibly due to a read error. This sequence joins TRBV29-1 and TRBJ2-3; 7 bases line up with TRBD2. Germline CDR1 and CDR2: SQVTM and ANQGSEA. This CDR3 has 11 residues. CDR3 protein: CSVDDLSGNNF. The CDR3 region has the DNA TGCAGCGTTGATGATCTGAGCGGGAACAATTTT.

This sequence joins TRBV13 and TRBJ2-7; perhaps TRBD1 as D (5 bases). The V and J ends lost 5 bases and 5 bases respectively, with 10 bases between them. Germline lookup yields CDR1 PRHDT and CDR2 FYEKMQ (reference sequence). The length of the CDR3 is 12 residues. The CDR3: CASSGRAHEQYF. CDR3 sequence (DNA): TGTGCCAGCAGCGGCAGGGCCCACGAGCAGTACTTC.

The CDR3 is CASSTKAFTIPYEQYF. DNA for the CDR3: TGTGCCAGCAGCACTAAAGCATTTACGATTCCCTACGAGCAGTACTTC. The V and J genes are TRBV7-8 and TRBJ2-7; D uncertain. V was cut by 5 bases and J by 2 bases, with 19 bases left in between. The CDR3 has 16 residues. Per the germline V gene, CDR1 is SGHVS and CDR2 is FQNEAQ.

The chain links TRBV5-1 to TRBJ1-2; 11 bases map to TRBD1. Losses at the gene ends were 4 bases for V and 7 bases for J; bases not matched to a gene: 6. Germline CDR1 is SGHRS and CDR2 is YFSETQ. CDR3 size: 14 residues. Here the CDR3 reads CASSTGQGARGYTF. The CDR3 DNA is TGCGCCAGCAGCACCGGACAGGGGGCTCGTGGCTACACCTTC.

This rearrangement joins TRBV1 to TRBJ2-7; the table assigns TRBD1, which was not confirmed against the DNA. TRBV1 is a pseudogene. This CDR3 has 13 amino acids. Here the CDR3 reads CTSIGHTPLEQYF. Written as DNA, the CDR3 is TGCACCAGCATCGGACATACCCCCCTCGAGCAGTACTTC.

The rearrangement uses TRBV19 and TRBJ2-1, with 12 bases matching TRBD2. The CDR3 is 15 residues long. J gave up 6 bases and V 5 bases, and 5 bases lay outside the gene matches. CDR1 LNHDA and CDR2 SQIVND come from the germline V gene (reference sequence). The CDR3 DNA reads as TGTGCCAGTAGTGTCGGGACTAGCGGGCGCAATGAGCAGTTCTTC. Amino acid sequence: CASSVGTSGRNEQFF.